The 18 T cell receptor beta chains below all came from one sample that was sequenced in a study of blood T cell repertoires in COVID-19. Method: immunoSEQ multiplex PCR; TCRdb's copy keeps in-frame clones and lacks some. This table holds roughly 140,000 clones, 80% found once. The sample consisted of peripheral blood. The receptors come from a man aged 60 to 75 with active or convalescent COVID-19.

In this sample, this clone turned up once. This chain joins TRBV19 and TRBJ1-2; no definite D call. Trimming took off 6 bases at V and 3 bases at J, with 8 bases between the two ends. CDR1 is LNHDA and CDR2 is SQIVND in the germline V gene (reference sequence). This CDR3 is 12 amino acids long. The CDR3 spells CASSPPDYGYTF. The CDR3 DNA reads TGTGCCAGTAGCCCCCCCGACTATGGCTACACCTTC.

The CDR3 nucleotides are TGTGCCAGCAGTTACTCGAGACAGGTGAACACCGGGGAGCTGTTTTTT. Amino acid sequence: CASSYSRQVNTGELFF. The rearrangement uses TRBV6-6 and TRBJ2-2, with a possible D match to TRBD1 (6 bases). The ends were cut back, 0 bases at V and 1 base at J, with 9 bases in the middle. The CDR3 totals 16 residues. The V gene's germline CDR1 is MNHNY and CDR2 SVGAGI (reference sequence).

The genes are TRBV5-1 and TRBJ2-7; the D gene is possibly TRBD2 (6 bases). The germline gives CDR1 SGHRS, CDR2 YFSETQ. The V end was cut by 0 bases, the J end by 1 base, with 8 bases between. This CDR3 region has 14 residues. The CDR3 DNA is TGCGCCAGCAGCTTGGAGGGAGGATCCTACGAGCAGTACTTC. Its translation is CASSLEGGSYEQYF.

This clone was found a few times. The chain joins TRBV6-5 to TRBJ2-1, with D hard to call. This CDR3 is built from 13 residues. V lost 6 bases and J 6 bases, leaving 12 bases between the germline ends. CDR1 is MNHEY and CDR2 is SVGAGI in the germline V gene. In DNA, the CDR3 is TGTGCCAGCAGATATCAGGCTTCCAATGAGCAGTTCTTC. Its protein product is CASRYQASNEQFF.

V is TRBV6-1 and J is TRBJ2-6; weak D call: TRBD1 (5 bases). The length of the CDR3 is 16 residues. Germline values: CDR1 MNHNS, CDR2 SASEGT. Trimming left V 3 bases short and J 0 bases short, with 9 bases between. The CDR3 spells CASSDPGFSGANVLTF. For the CDR3, the DNA is TGTGCCAGCAGTGATCCAGGGTTCTCTGGGGCCAACGTCCTGACTTTC.

This chain joins TRBV14 and TRBJ1-1; weak D call: TRBD1 (5 bases). The length of the CDR3 is 15 residues. Trimming shortened V by 0 bases and J by 7 bases, and 15 bases separated the two germline ends. The germline CDR1 and CDR2 sequences are SGHDN and FVKESK. The CDR3 sequence: CASSQDQSGVGEAFF. CDR3 bases: TGTGCCAGCAGCCAAGATCAGTCGGGGGTTGGTGAAGCTTTCTTT.

The chain couples TRBV15 to TRBJ1-1; D is uncertain. This CDR3 comprises 13 residues. CDR1 and CDR2 from the germline V gene are LNHNV and YYDKDF (reference sequence). V lost 7 bases and J 0 bases, leaving 9 bases between the germline ends. The CDR3 protein is CATKVSLNTEAFF. CDR3 nucleotides: TGTGCCACCAAAGTTAGCTTGAACACTGAAGCTTTCTTT.

This clone was picked up one time. The chain couples TRBV10-3 to TRBJ2-1; TRBD2 is a possible D gene (6 bases). This CDR3 contains 14 residues. Between the trimmed V and J ends, which lost 2 bases and 6 bases, there was a span of 11 bases. Per germline, CDR1 ENHRY and CDR2 SYGVKD. CDR3 bases: TGTGCCATCAGTGAGACTAGCCTGAGCAATGAGCAGTTCTTC. Protein sequence: CAISETSLSNEQFF.

A single count supports this clone. The chain uses TRBV6-2 or TRBV6-3 and TRBJ2-3; TRBD1 matches at 7 bases. Unmatched junction bases numbered 5, after V lost 5 bases and J lost 3 bases. The CDR3 has 14 amino acids. Germline loops: CDR1 MNHEY, CDR2 SVGEGT. CDR3 bases: TGTGCCAGCAGTAGAGGGGGCCCGACAGATACGCAGTATTTT. Translated, it gives CASSRGGPTDTQYF.

This clone was observed a single time. The rearrangement joins TRBV7-2 to TRBJ1-1, with D possibly being TRBD1 (6 bases). The CDR3 sequence is 15 residues long. The ends were cut back, 6 bases at V and 4 bases at J, with 18 bases in the middle. The germline V gene encodes CDR1 SGHTA and CDR2 FQGNSA. The CDR3 DNA sequence: TGTGCCAGCAGTAGGAAAGACAGGTCGGGCACTGAAGCTTTCTTT. It encodes CASSRKDRSGTEAFF.

The rearrangement joins TRBV7-2 to TRBJ2-3; TRBD2 aligns across 10 bases. The CDR3 is made up of 16 amino acids. CDR1 SGHTA and CDR2 FQGNSA come from the germline V gene. Unmatched junction bases numbered 9, after V lost 5 bases and J lost 4 bases. CDR3 protein: CASSLRTSGRPDTQYF. The DNA of the CDR3 is TGTGCCAGCAGCCTTCGGACTAGCGGTAGACCAGATACGCAGTATTTT.

The chain is built from TRBV18 and TRBJ1-1, with a weak D call TRBD1 (6 bases). Germline CDR1 KGHSH, CDR2 LQKENI. The CDR3 spans 12 residues. Deletions cut 4 bases from V and 7 bases from J, with 10 bases between. The CDR3 sequence is CASSLVTGEAFF. DNA of the CDR3: TGTGCCAGCTCACTCGTGACAGGTGAAGCTTTCTTT.

Concerning this clone: The same CDR3 can be traced to other DNA sequences in this sample. J is TRBJ2-7 and V is TRBV27; 7 bases agree with TRBD1. This CDR3 has 14 amino acids. CDR1 is MNHEY, CDR2 SMNVEV, per germline (reference sequence). The V gene end was trimmed by 3 bases and the J gene end by 0 bases; junction bases not matched to a gene: 2. For the CDR3, the DNA is TGTGCCAGCAGTTTGACAGGGAGCTCCTACGAGCAGTACTTC. This encodes CASSLTGSSYEQYF.

The chain combines TRBV7-9 with TRBJ1-2, with D possibly TRBD1 on 6 matching bases. The germline V gene encodes CDR1 SEHNR and CDR2 FQNEAQ (reference sequence). CDR3 length: 13 residues. Deletions cut 2 bases from V and 8 bases from J, with 12 bases between. The chain's CDR3 is CASSLSRGYGYTF. CDR3 sequence (DNA): TGTGCCAGCAGCTTAAGCAGGGGATACGGCTACACCTTC.

The chain employs TRBV18 and TRBJ2-1, with 11 positions matching TRBD2. The V gene end was trimmed by 4 bases and the J gene end by 8 bases; junction bases not matched to a gene: 7. Germline CDR1 KGHSH, CDR2 LQKENI. The CDR3 runs to 15 residues. The CDR3 DNA sequence: TGTGCCAGCTCACTCACTAGCGGGAGACGGGATGAGCAGTTCTTC. This sequence encodes CASSLTSGRRDEQFF. Full variable domain (rest looked up from reference TRBV18 and TRBJ2-1): NAGVMQNPRHLVRRRGQEARLRCSPMKGHSHVYWYRQLPEEGLKFMVYLQKENIIDESGMPKERFSAEFPKEGPSILRIQQVVRGDSAAYFCASSLTSGRRDEQFFGPGTRLTVL.

The chain has TRBV16 and TRBJ2-4; D is undetermined. CDR1 is KGHSY, CDR2 FQNENV, per germline. Trimming pared 5 bases from V and 7 bases from J, leaving 15 bases between. This CDR3 contains 14 residues. The CDR3 region has the DNA TGTGCCAGCAGCGAGATGGAGAGACGCAACATTCAGTACTTC. This sequence encodes CASSEMERRNIQYF.

The gene calls are TRBV5-1 and TRBJ2-7, with D possibly TRBD2 on 5 matching bases. The CDR3 is made up of 13 amino acids. Germline V gene lookup returns CDR1 SGHRS and CDR2 YFSETQ. Trimming removed 1 base at V and 3 bases at J, with 8 bases between. CDR3 sequence: CASSLYEGYEQYF. The CDR3 DNA follows: TGCGCCAGCAGCTTGTATGAGGGCTACGAGCAGTACTTC.

The chain employs TRBV7-2 and TRBJ1-1; D not certain. Between the trimmed V and J ends, which lost 5 bases and 11 bases, there was a span of 15 bases. Germline CDR1 and CDR2: SGHTA and FQGNSA. The CDR3 runs 12 residues. Here the CDR3 reads CASSQRPSGAFF. The CDR3 nucleotides read TGTGCCAGCAGCCAACGCCCAAGCGGCGCTTTCTTT.